This T cell receptor beta chain was recovered during a study of regulatory T cells in long-lasting Graves disease. Study-wide findings and caveats: TCR diversity was lower in persistent Graves' patients (versus newly diagnosed ones). The study found TRBV28, TRBJ1-2 and TRBJ2-5 favored in persistent disease.

Time point reported: newly diagnosed GD, antithyroid drugs for less than 3 months. RNA extracted from PBMCs served as the sequencing template. This clonotype was detected ten times or more. Its antigen remains unknown. According to the study, TCR beta libraries were built with iRepertoire HTBI primers and CDR3-region Arm-PCR. MiXCR, applied by TCRdb to the multiplex PCR reads, yields one record per CDR3 protein. Of hundreds of thousands of distinct CDR3 sequences in the sample, roughly 17% are singletons; the top ten hold less than 35%. J was trimmed by 7 bases and V by 3 bases; bases with no gene match: 7. The germline V gene has CDR1 SGHRS and CDR2 YFSETQ. The CDR3 length is 15 residues. This sample also belongs to another study, concerning T cells in Graves' hyperthyroidism and ophthalmopathy.

The source of this sequence is a man between 40 and 49 years old with Graves disease. This chain links TRBV5-1 with TRBJ2-1, with 10 bases that match TRBD1. Sample: peripheral blood mononuclear cells (PBMCs), taken at new diagnosis, from a patient treated with antithyroid drugs. CDR3 sequence reads: CASSSGTGVGNEQFF. CDR3 sequence (DNA): TGCGCCAGCAGCTCCGGGACAGGGGTTGGGAATGAGCAGTTCTTC.